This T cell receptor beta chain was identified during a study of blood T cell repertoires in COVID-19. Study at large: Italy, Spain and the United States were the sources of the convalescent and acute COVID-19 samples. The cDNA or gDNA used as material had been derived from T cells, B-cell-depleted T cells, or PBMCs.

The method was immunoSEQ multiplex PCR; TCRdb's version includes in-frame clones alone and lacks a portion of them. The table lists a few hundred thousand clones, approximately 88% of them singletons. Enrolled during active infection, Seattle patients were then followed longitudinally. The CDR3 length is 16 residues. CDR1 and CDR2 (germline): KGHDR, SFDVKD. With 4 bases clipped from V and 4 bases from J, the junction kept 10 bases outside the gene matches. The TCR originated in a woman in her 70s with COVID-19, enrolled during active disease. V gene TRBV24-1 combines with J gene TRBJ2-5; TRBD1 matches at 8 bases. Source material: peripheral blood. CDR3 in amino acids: CATSEGRTGLGETQYF. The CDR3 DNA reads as TGTGCCACCAGTGAGGGGAGGACAGGGTTAGGAGAGACCCAGTACTTC.